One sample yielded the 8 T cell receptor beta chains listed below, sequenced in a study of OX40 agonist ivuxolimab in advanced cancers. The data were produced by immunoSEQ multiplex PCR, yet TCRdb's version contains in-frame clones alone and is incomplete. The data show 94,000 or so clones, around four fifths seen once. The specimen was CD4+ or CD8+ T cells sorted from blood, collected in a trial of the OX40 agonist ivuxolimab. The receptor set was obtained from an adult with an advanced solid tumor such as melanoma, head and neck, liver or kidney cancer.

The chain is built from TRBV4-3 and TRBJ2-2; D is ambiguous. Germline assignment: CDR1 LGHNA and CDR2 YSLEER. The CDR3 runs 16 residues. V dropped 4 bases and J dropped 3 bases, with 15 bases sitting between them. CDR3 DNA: TGCGCCAGCAGCCCTGACCCTGTCTTGGACACCGGGGAGCTGTTTTTT. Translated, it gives CASSPDPVLDTGELFF.

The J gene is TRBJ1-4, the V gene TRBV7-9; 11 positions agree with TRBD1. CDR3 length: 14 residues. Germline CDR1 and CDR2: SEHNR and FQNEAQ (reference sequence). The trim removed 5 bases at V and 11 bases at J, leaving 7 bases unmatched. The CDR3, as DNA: TGTGCCAGCAGCCTGGGGACAGGGGGAGAGAAACTGTTTTTT. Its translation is CASSLGTGGEKLFF.

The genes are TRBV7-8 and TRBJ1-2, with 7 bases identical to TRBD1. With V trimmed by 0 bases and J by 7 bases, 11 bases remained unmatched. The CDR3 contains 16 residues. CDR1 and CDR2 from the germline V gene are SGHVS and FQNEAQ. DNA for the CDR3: TGTGCCAGCAGCTTAGCCGGACAGGCCCCAGGGGCTGGCTACACCTTC. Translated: CASSLAGQAPGAGYTF.

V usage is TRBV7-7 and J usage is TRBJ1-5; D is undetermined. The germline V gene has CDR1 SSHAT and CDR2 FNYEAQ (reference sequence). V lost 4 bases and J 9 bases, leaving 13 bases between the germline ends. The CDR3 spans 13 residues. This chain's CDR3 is CASSSQTSPPQHF. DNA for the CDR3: TGTGCCAGCAGCTCCCAAACGAGTCCGCCCCAGCATTTT.

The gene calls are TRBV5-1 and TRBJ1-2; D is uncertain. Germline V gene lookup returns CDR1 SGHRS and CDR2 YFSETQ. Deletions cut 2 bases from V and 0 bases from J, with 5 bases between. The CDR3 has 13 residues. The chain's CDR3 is CASSFVSNYGYTF. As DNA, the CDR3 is TGCGCCAGCAGCTTTGTATCTAACTATGGCTACACCTTC.

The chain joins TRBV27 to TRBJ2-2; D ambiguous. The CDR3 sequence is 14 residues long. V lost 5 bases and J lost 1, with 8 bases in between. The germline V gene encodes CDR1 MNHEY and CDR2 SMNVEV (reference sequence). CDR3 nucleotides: TGTGCCAGCAGTGGGTCGCTGAACACCGGGGAGCTGTTTTTT. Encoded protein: CASSGSLNTGELFF.

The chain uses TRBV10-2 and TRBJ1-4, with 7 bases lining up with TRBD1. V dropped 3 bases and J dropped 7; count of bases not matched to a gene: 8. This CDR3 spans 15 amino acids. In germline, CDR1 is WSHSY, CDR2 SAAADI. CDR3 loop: CASSDDRALSEKLFF. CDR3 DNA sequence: TGCGCCAGCAGTGACGACAGGGCCCTTTCTGAAAAACTGTTTTTT.

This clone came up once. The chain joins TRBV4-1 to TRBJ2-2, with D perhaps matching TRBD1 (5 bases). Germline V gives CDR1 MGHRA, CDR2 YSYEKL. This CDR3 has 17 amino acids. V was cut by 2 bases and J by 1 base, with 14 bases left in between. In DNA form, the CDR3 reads TGCGCCAGCAGCCAAACATACAGGATCCGGAACACCGGGGAGCTGTTTTTT. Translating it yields CASSQTYRIRNTGELFF.